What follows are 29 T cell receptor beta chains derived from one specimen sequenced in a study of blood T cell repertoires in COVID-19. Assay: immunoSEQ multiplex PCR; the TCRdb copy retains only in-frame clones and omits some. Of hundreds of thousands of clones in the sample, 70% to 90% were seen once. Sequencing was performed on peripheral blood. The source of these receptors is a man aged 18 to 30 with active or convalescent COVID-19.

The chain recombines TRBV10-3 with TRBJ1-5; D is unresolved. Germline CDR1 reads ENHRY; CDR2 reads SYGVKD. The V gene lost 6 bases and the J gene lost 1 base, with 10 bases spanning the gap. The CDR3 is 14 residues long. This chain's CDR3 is CAISDEGSNQPQHF. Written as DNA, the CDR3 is TGTGCCATCAGCGACGAGGGCAGCAATCAGCCCCAGCATTTT.

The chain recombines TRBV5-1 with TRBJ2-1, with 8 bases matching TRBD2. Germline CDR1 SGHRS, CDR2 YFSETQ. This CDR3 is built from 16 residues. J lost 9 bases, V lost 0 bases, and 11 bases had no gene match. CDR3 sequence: CASSLAGTSKPGEQFF. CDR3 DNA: TGCGCCAGCAGCTTGGCCGGGACTAGTAAGCCGGGTGAGCAGTTCTTC. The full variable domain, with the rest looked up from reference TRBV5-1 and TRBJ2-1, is KAGVTQTPRYLIKTRGQQVTLSCSPISGHRSVSWYQQTPGQGLQFLFEYFSETQRNKGNFPGRFSGRQFSNSRSEMNVSTLELGDSALYLCASSLAGTSKPGEQFFGPGTRLTVL.

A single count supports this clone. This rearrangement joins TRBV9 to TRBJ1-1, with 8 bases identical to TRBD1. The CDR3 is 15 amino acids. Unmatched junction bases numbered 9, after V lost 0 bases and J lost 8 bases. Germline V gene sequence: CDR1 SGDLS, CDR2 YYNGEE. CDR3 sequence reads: CASSVASGGHMEAFF. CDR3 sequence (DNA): TGTGCCAGCAGCGTAGCTTCAGGGGGCCATATGGAAGCTTTCTTT.

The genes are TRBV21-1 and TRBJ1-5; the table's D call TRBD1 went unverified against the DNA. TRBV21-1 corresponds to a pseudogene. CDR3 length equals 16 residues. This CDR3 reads CASSKVNRGPNQPQHF. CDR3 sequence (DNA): TGTGCCAGCAGCAAAGTAAACAGGGGGCCCAATCAGCCCCAGCATTTT.

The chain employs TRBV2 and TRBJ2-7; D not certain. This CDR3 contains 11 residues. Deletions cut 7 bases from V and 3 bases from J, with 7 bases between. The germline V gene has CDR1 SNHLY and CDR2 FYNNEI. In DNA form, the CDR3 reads TGTGCCAGCAACGAACTCTACGAGCAGTACTTC. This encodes CASNELYEQYF.

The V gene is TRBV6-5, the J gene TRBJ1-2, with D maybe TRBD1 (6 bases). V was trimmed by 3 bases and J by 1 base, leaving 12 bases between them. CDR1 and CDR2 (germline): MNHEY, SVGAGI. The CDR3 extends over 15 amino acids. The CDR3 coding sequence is TGTGCCAGCAGTTATGGACAGACCAGTAACTATGGCTACACCTTC. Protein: CASSYGQTSNYGYTF.

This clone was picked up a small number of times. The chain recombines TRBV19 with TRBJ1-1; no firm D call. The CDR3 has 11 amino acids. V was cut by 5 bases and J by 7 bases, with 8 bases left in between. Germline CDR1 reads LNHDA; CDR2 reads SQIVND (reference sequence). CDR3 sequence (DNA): TGTGCCAGTAGTCCCCGACATGAAGCTTTCTTT. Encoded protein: CASSPRHEAFF.

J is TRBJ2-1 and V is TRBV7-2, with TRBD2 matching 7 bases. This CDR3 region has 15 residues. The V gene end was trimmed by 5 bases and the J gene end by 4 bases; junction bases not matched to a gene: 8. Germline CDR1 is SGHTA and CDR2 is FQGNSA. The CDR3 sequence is CASSRDRGGYNEQFF. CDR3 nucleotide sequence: TGTGCCAGCAGCCGCGACCGGGGAGGGTACAATGAGCAGTTCTTC.

In nucleotides, the CDR3 is TGTGCCAGCAGCTTAGACCCAAACAGGGGCTCTGGGGCCAACGTCCTGACTTTC. Translating it yields CASSLDPNRGSGANVLTF. V and J are TRBV7-9 and TRBJ2-6; 7 positions agree with TRBD1. The CDR3 contains 18 residues. The J segment lost 0 bases and the V segment lost 1 base, leaving 6 bases of the junction unmatched. Germline V gives CDR1 SEHNR, CDR2 FQNEAQ (reference sequence).

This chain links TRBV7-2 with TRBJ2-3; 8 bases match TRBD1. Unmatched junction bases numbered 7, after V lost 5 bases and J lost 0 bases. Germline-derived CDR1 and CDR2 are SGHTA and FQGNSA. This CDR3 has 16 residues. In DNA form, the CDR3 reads TGTGCCAGCAGCCCGCTACAGGGGGTGAGCACAGATACGCAGTATTTT. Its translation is CASSPLQGVSTDTQYF.

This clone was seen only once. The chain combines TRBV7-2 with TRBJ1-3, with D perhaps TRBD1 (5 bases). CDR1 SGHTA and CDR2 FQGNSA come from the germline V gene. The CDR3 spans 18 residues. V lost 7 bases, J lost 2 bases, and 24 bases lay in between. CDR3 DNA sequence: TGTGCCAGCACCACGAGCCCTTCTACAGGTGTGACTGGAAACACCATATATTTT. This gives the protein CASTTSPSTGVTGNTIYF.

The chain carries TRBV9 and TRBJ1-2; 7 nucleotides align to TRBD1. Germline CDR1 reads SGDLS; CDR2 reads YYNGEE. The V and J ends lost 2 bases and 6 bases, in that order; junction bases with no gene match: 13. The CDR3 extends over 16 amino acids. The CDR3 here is CASSVTGTADRDGYTF. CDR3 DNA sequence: TGTGCCAGCAGCGTCACCGGGACAGCGGACCGCGATGGCTACACCTTC.

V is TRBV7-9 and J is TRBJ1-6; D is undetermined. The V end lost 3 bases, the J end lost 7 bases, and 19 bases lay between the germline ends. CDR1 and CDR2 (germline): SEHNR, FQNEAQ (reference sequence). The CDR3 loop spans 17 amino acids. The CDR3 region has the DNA TGTGCCAGCAGCTTTTATTCGGGAGCAGCCCAGAATTCACCCCTCCACTTT. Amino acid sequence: CASSFYSGAAQNSPLHF.

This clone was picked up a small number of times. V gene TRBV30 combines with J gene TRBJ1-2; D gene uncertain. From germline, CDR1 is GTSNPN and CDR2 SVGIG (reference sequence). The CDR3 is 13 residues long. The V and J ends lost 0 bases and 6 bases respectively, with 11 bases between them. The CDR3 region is CAWSVTSLNGYTF. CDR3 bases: TGTGCCTGGAGTGTTACTTCCCTGAATGGCTACACCTTC.

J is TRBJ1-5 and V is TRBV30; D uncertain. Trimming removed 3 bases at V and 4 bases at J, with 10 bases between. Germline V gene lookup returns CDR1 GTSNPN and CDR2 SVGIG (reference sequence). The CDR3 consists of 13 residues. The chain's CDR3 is CAWSALENQPQHF. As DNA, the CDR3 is TGTGCCTGGAGCGCACTAGAAAATCAGCCCCAGCATTTT.

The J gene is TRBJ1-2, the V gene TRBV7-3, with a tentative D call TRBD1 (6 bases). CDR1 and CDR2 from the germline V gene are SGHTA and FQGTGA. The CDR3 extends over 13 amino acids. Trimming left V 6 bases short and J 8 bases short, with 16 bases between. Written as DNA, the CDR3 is TGTGCCAGCAGATTGGACAGTGTAAAGGGCTACACCTTC. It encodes CASRLDSVKGYTF.

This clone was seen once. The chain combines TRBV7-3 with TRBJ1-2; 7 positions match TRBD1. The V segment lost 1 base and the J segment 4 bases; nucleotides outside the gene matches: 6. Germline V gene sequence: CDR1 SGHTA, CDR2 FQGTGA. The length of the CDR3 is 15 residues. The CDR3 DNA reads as TGTGCCAGCAGCTTAAATCGACAGGGTAGCTATGGCTACACCTTC. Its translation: CASSLNRQGSYGYTF.

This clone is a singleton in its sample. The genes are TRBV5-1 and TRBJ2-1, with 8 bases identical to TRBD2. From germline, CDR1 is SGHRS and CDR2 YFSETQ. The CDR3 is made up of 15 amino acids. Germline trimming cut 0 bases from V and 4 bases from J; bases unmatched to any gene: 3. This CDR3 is CASSLAAGEYNEQFF. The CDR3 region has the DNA TGCGCCAGCAGCTTGGCAGCGGGAGAATACAATGAGCAGTTCTTC. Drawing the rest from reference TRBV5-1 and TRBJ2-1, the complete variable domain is KAGVTQTPRYLIKTRGQQVTLSCSPISGHRSVSWYQQTPGQGLQFLFEYFSETQRNKGNFPGRFSGRQFSNSRSEMNVSTLELGDSALYLCASSLAAGEYNEQFFGPGTRLTVL.

Here the CDR3 reads CAISGESGRAIGETQYF. The CDR3 coding sequence is TGTGCCATCAGTGGGGAGAGCGGGAGGGCTATAGGAGAGACCCAGTACTTC. The chain joins TRBV10-3 to TRBJ2-5; 10 positions match TRBD2. The ends lost 4 bases at V and 4 bases at J; junction bases unmatched: 12. Germline values: CDR1 ENHRY, CDR2 SYGVKD. This CDR3 region has 17 residues.

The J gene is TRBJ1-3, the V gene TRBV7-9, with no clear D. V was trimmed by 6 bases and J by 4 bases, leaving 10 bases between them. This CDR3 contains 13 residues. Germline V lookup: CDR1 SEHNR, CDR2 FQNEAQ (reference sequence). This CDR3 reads CASSTFRGNTIYF. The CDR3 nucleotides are TGTGCCAGCAGTACTTTTCGGGGAAACACCATATATTTT.

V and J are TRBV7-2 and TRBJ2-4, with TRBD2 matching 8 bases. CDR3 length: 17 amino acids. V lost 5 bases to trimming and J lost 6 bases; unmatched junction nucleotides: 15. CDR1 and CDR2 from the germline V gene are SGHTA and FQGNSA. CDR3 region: CASSPEAGALTGNIQYF. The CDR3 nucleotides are TGTGCCAGCAGCCCTGAAGCGGGAGCCCTAACTGGAAACATTCAGTACTTC.

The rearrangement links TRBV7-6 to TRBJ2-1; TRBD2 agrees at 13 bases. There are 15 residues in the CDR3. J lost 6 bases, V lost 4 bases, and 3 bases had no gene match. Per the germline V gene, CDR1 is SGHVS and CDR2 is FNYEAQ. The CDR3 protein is CASSYRLAGGNEQFF. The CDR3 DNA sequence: TGTGCCAGCAGCTACAGACTAGCGGGGGGCAATGAGCAGTTCTTC.

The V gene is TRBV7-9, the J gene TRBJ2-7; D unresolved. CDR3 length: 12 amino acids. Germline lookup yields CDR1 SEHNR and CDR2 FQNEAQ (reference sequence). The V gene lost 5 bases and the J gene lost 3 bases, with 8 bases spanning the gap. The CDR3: CASSLPDYEQYF. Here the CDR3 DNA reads TGTGCCAGCAGCCTGCCAGACTACGAGCAGTACTTC.

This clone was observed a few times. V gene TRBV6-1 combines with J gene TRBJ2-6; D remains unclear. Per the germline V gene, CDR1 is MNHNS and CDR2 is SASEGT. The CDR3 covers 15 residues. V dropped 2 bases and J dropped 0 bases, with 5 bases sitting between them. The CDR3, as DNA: TGTGCCAGCAGTGAACAGGACTCTGGGGCCAACGTCCTGACTTTC. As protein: CASSEQDSGANVLTF.

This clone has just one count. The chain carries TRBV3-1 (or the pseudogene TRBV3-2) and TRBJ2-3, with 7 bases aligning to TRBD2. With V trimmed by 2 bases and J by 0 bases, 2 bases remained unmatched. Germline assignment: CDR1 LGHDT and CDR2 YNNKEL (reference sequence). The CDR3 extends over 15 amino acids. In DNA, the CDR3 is TGTGCCAGCAGCCAAAGCGGGACTAGCACAGATACGCAGTATTTT. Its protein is CASSQSGTSTDTQYF.

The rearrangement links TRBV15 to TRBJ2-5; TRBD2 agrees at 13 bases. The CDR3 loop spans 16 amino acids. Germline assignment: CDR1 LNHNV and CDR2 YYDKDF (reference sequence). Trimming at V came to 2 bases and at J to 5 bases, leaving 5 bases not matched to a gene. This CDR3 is CATSRRTSGRRETQYF. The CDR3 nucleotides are TGTGCCACCAGCAGAAGGACTAGCGGGAGAAGGGAGACCCAGTACTTC.

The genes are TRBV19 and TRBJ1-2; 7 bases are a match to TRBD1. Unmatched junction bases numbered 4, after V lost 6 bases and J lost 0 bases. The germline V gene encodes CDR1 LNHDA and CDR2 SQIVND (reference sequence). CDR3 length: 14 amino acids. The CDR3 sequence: CASSRGQTNYGYTF. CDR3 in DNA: TGTGCCAGTAGCCGGGGACAGACTAACTATGGCTACACCTTC.

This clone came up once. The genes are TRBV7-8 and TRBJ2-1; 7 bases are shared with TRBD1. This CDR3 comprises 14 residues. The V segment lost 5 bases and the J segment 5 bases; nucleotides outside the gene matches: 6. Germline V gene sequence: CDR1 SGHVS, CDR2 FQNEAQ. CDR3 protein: CASSQDRLNNEQFF. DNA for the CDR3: TGTGCCAGCAGCCAGGACAGGCTCAACAATGAGCAGTTCTTC.

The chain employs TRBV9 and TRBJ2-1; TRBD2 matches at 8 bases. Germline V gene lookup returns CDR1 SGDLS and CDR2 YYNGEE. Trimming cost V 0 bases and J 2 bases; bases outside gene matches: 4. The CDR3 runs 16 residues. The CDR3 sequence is CASSVGSGGPYNEQFF. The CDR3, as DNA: TGTGCCAGCAGCGTAGGGAGCGGGGGCCCCTACAATGAGCAGTTCTTC.